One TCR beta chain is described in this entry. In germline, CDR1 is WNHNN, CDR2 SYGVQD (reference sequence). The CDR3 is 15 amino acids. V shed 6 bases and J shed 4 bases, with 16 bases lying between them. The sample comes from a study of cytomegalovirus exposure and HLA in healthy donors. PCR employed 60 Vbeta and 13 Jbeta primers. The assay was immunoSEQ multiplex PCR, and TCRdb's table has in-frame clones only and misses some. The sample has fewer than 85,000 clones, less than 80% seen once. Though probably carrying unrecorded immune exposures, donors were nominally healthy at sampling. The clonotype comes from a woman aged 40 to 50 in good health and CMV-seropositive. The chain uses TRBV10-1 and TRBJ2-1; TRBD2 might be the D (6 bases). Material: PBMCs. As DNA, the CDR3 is TGCGCCAGCAGCGCACGGGGACTCGGGTACAATGAGCAGTTCTTC. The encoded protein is CASSARGLGYNEQFF.